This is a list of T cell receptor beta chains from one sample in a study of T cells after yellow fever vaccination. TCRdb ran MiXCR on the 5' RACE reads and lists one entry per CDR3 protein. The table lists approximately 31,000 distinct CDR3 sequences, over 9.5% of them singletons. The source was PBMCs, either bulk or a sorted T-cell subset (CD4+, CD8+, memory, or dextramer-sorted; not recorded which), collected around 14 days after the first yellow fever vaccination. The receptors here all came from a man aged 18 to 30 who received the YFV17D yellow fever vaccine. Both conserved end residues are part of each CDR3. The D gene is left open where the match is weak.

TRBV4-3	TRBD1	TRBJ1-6	CASSQEGGQINSPLHF
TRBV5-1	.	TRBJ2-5	CASSLTGDETQYF
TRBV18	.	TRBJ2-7	CASSPSRGFSYEQYF
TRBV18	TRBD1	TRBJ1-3	CASSPWDSVNSGNTIYF
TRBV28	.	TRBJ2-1	CASSGIREQFF
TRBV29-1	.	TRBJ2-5	CSVDPLQETQYF
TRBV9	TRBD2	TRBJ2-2	CASSVDGLAAGELFF
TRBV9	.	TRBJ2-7	CASSGREGVHEQYF
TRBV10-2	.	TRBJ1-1	CASSEESANTEAFF
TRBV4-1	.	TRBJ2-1	CASSYLGNNEQFF
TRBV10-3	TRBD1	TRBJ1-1	CAISGGQGGTEAFF
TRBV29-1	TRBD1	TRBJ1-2	CSVDGGTADDYGYTF
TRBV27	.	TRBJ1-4	CASSPLSTNEKLFF
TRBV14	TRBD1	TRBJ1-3	CASSQDNGTGAGNTIYF
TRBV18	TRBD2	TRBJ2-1	CASSPLAGAYNEQFF
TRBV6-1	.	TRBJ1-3	CASSPGAGSSGNTIYF
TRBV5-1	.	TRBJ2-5	CASSLGQSTEKETQYF
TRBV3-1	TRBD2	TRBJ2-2	CASSPGLAGVSNTGELFF
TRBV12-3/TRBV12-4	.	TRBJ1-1	CASSLARLMNTEAFF
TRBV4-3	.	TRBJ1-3	CASSQDKVSSFGGNTIYF
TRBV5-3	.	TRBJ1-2	CASSLPGRLYGYTF
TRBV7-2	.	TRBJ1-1	CASSQHPNTEAFF
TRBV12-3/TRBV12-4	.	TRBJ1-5	CASSLGGQPQHF
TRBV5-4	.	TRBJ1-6	CASSLEKGIRNSPLHF
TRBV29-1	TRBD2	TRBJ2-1	CSVTSGGPEQFF
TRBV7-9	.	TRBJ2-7	CASGLGVHYEQYF
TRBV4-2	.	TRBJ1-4	CASSPNPGEKLFF
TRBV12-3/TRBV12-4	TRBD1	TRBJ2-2	CASSPTGDTGELFF
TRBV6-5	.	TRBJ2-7	CASRKGLWSSYEQYF